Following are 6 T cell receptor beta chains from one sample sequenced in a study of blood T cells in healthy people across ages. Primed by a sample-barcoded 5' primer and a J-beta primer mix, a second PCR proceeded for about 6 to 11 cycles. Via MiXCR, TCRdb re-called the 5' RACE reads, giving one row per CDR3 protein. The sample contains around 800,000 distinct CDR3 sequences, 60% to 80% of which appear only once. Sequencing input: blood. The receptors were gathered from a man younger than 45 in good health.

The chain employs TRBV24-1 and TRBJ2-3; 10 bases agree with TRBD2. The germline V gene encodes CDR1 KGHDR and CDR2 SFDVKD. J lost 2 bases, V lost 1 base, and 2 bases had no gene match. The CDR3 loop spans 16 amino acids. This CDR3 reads CATSDFGLADTDTQYF. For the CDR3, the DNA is TGTGCCACCAGTGATTTCGGACTAGCGGACACAGATACGCAGTATTTT.

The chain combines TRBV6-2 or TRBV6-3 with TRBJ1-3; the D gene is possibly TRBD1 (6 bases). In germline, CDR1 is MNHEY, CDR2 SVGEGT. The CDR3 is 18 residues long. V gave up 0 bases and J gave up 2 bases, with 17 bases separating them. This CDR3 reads CASSYSTRGRRAGNTIYF. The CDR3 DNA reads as TGTGCCAGCAGTTACTCGACTCGGGGGCGAAGAGCTGGAAACACCATATATTTT.

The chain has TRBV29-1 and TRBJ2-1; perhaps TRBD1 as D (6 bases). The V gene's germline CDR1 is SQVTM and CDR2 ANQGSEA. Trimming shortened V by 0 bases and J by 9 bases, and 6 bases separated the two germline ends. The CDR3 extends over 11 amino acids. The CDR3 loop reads CSVEEQGEQFF. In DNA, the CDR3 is TGCAGCGTTGAAGAACAGGGTGAGCAGTTCTTC.

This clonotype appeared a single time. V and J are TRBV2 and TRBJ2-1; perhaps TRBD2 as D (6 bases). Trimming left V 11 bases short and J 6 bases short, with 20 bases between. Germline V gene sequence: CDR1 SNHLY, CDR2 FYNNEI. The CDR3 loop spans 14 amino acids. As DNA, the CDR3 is TGTGCCGATGGCTGGGGGGAGGAGGGCAATGAGCAGTTCTTC. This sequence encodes CADGWGEEGNEQFF.

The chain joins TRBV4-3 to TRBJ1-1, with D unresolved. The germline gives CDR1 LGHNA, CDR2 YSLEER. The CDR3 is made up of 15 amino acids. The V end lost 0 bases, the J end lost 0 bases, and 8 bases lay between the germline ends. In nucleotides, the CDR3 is TGCGCCAGCAGCCAAGAAAGGAGGATGAACACTGAAGCTTTCTTT. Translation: CASSQERRMNTEAFF.

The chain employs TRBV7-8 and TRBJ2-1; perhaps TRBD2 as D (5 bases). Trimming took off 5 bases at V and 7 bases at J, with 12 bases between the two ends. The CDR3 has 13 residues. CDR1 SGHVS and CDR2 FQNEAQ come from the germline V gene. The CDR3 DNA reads TGTGCCAGCAGCACCGGACCGGGGAATGAGCAGTTCTTC. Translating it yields CASSTGPGNEQFF.